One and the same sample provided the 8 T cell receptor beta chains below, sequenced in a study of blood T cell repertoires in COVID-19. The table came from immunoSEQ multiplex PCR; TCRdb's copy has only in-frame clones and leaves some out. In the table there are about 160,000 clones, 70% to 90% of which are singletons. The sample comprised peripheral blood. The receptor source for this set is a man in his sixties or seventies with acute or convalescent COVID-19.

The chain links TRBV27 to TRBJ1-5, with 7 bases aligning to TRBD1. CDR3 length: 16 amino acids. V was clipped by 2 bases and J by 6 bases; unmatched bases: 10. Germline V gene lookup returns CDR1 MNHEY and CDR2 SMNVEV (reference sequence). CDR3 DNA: TGTGCCAGCAGTTTAAGGGGCCAGGGGGTGGGTCAGCCCCAGCATTTT. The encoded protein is CASSLRGQGVGQPQHF.

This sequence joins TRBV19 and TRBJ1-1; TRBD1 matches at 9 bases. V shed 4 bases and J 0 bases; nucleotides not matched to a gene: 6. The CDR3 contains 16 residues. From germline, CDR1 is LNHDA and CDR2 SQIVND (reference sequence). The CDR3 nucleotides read TGTGCCAGTAGTACCAAGGACAGGGGATTGAACACTGAAGCTTTCTTT. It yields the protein CASSTKDRGLNTEAFF.

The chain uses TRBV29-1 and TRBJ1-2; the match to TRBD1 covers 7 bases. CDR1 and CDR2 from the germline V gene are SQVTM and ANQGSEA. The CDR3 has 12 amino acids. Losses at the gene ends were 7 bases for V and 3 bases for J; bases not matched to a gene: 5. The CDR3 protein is CSAGQDYYGYTF. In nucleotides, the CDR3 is TGCAGCGCCGGACAGGATTACTATGGCTACACCTTC.

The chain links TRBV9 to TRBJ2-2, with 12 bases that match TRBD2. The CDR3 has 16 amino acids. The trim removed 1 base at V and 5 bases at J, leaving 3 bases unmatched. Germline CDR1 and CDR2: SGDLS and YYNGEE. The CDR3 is CASSVFLAGGTGELFF. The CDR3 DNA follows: TGTGCCAGCAGCGTATTTCTAGCGGGAGGGACCGGGGAGCTGTTTTTT.

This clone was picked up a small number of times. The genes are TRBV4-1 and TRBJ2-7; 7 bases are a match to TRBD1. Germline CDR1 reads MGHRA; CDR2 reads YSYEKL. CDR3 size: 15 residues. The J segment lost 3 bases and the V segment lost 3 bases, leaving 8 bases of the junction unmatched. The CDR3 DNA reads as TGCGCCAGCAGCCAGGTTGGACAGGAAGGCTACGAGCAGTACTTC. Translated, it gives CASSQVGQEGYEQYF.

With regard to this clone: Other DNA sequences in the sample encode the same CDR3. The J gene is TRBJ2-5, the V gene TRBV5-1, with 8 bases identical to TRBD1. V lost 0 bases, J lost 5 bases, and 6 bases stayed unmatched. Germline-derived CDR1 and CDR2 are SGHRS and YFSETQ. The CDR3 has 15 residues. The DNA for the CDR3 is TGCGCCAGCAGCTTGGGGGCAGGGGGCGGCGAGACCCAGTACTTC. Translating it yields CASSLGAGGGETQYF.

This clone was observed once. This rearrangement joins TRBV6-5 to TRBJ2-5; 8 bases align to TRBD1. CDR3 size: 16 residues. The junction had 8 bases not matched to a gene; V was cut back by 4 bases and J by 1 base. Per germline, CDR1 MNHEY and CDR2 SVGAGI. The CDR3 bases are TGTGCCAGCAGTTCTCGACAGGGGTATCCCCAAGAGACCCAGTACTTC. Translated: CASSSRQGYPQETQYF.

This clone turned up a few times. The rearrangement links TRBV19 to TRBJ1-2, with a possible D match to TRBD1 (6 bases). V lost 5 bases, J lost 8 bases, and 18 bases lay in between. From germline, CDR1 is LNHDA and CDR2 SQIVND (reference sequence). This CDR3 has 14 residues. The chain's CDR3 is CASSSRDTVFGYTF. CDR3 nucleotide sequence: TGTGCCAGTAGTTCCCGGGACACCGTCTTCGGCTACACCTTC.